A single sample gave rise to the 5 T cell receptor beta chains below, sequenced in a study of T cell responses to AZD1222 COVID-19 vaccine. Assay: immunoSEQ multiplex PCR; the TCRdb copy retains only in-frame clones and omits some. The sample lists 90,000 to 150,000 clones; 88% were seen once. The sequencing used peripheral blood, collected on day 0 of AZD1222 vaccination. Source of these receptors: an adult in good health.

The chain joins TRBV7-9 to TRBJ2-5; D perhaps matches TRBD1 (5 bases). The CDR3 contains 11 residues. V lost 10 bases and J 2 bases, leaving 8 bases between the germline ends. The germline V gene has CDR1 SEHNR and CDR2 FQNEAQ (reference sequence). CDR3 DNA: TGTGCCACACAGGAGCAAGAGACCCAGTACTTC. Its protein is CATQEQETQYF.

This clone has just one count. The CDR3 here is CASSLLAGPGYNEQFF. CDR3 nucleotides: TGTGCCAGCAGCCTACTTGCGGGACCCGGCTACAATGAGCAGTTCTTC. This chain links TRBV13 with TRBJ2-1, with a weak D call TRBD2 (6 bases). This CDR3 is built from 16 residues. Trimming pared 5 bases from V and 3 bases from J, leaving 17 bases between. Germline values: CDR1 PRHDT, CDR2 FYEKMQ (reference sequence).

Only one count was recorded for this clone. The V gene is TRBV6-2 or TRBV6-3, the J gene TRBJ1-6; 9 positions match TRBD1. The CDR3 is made up of 15 amino acids. Trimming at V came to 0 bases and at J to 14 bases, leaving 8 bases not matched to a gene. Germline CDR1 and CDR2: MNHEY and SVGEGT. The CDR3 protein is CASSYSRGTGITLHF. The CDR3 region has the DNA TGTGCCAGCAGTTACTCGAGAGGGACAGGGATCACCCTCCACTTT.

This clone was recorded only once. This chain joins TRBV7-9 and TRBJ2-1; 8 bases line up with TRBD2. V shed 0 bases, J shed 4 bases, and the junction held 8 bases outside the gene matches. This CDR3 region has 17 residues. Looked up from germline, CDR1 is SEHNR and CDR2 is FQNEAQ (reference sequence). CDR3 in amino acids: CASSLAPGGAPYNEQFF. Here the CDR3 DNA reads TGTGCCAGCAGCTTAGCCCCGGGGGGGGCCCCGTACAATGAGCAGTTCTTC.

The genes are TRBV5-1 and TRBJ1-6; maybe TRBD1 (6 bases). The germline V and J ends were trimmed by 1 base and 7 bases, with 6 bases remaining between them. Germline V CDR1 and CDR2: SGHRS, YFSETQ. The CDR3 is 13 amino acids. DNA of the CDR3: TGCGCCAGCAGCTTGACAGGGAATTCACCCCTCCACTTT. Translation gives CASSLTGNSPLHF. The full variable domain, with the rest looked up from reference TRBV5-1 and TRBJ1-6, is KAGVTQTPRYLIKTRGQQVTLSCSPISGHRSVSWYQQTPGQGLQFLFEYFSETQRNKGNFPGRFSGRQFSNSRSEMNVSTLELGDSALYLCASSLTGNSPLHFGNGTRLTVT.